Listed here are 20 T cell receptor beta chains from one sample, sequenced in a study of blood T cell repertoires in COVID-19. Method: immunoSEQ multiplex PCR; TCRdb's copy keeps in-frame clones and lacks some. The sample lists 95,000 to 150,000 clones, under 80% occurring once. Source material: peripheral blood. The source is a man between 65 and 85 years old with acute or convalescent COVID-19.

CDR3 in DNA: TGTGCCAGCAGCTTACAGGCGGCGGCTGGTAGGACCTTC. Its translation is CASSLQAAAGRTF. This chain joins TRBV5-4 and TRBJ1-2; a possible D gene is TRBD1 (5 bases). This CDR3 comprises 13 residues. Germline CDR1 SGHNT, CDR2 YYREEE (reference sequence). Deletions cut 2 bases from V and 14 bases from J, with 19 bases between.

V usage is TRBV30 and J usage is TRBJ1-2, with D hard to call. This CDR3 spans 13 amino acids. V dropped 1 base and J dropped 5 bases, with 11 bases sitting between them. CDR1 and CDR2 from the germline V gene are GTSNPN and SVGIG (reference sequence). CDR3 in DNA: TGTGCCTGGAGTGGGAGCCAACTATATGGCTACACCTTC. It is translated as CAWSGSQLYGYTF.

CDR3 nucleotides: TGTGCCAGCGGGGACAGGGGAAACATTCAGTACTTC. Its protein product is CASGDRGNIQYF. The chain uses TRBV7-9 and TRBJ2-4, with 10 bases lining up with TRBD1. Germline V CDR1 and CDR2: SEHNR, FQNEAQ (reference sequence). The trim removed 8 bases at V and 6 bases at J, leaving 1 base unmatched. The CDR3 loop spans 12 amino acids.

This clone was seen once. Other nucleotide sequences from this sample produce the same CDR3. V is TRBV6-5 and J is TRBJ1-2; TRBD1 might be the D (6 bases). Between the trimmed V and J ends, which lost 9 bases and 3 bases, there was a span of 11 bases. The CDR3 loop spans 12 amino acids. CDR1 and CDR2 (germline): MNHEY, SVGAGI. The CDR3 DNA follows: TGTGCCAGTTCACAGGGTCACTATGGCTACACCTTC. This translates into CASSQGHYGYTF.

The chain combines TRBV4-3 with TRBJ2-7, with 11 nucleotides matching TRBD1. In germline, CDR1 is LGHNA, CDR2 YSLEER. The V gene end was trimmed by 0 bases and the J gene end by 2 bases; junction bases not matched to a gene: 6. This CDR3 contains 17 residues. The CDR3 DNA is TGCGCCAGCAGCCAAGAGGAAGTGGGACAGGGGGCCTACGAGCAGTACTTC. Translated: CASSQEEVGQGAYEQYF.

This clone was observed once. The V gene is TRBV7-2, the J gene TRBJ1-2, with 10 bases lining up with TRBD1. CDR3 length: 17 residues. V shed 5 bases, J shed 4 bases, and the junction held 13 bases outside the gene matches. Germline lookup yields CDR1 SGHTA and CDR2 FQGNSA. The CDR3 DNA reads TGTGCCAGCAGCCCCGGGACAGGGGCGTCGGGCGTCTATGGCTACACCTTC. It yields the protein CASSPGTGASGVYGYTF.

The chain couples TRBV9 to TRBJ2-7; the match to TRBD2 covers 15 bases. The germline V gene encodes CDR1 SGDLS and CDR2 YYNGEE. This CDR3 spans 18 amino acids. With V trimmed by 4 bases and J by 1 base, 9 bases remained unmatched. The CDR3: CASSPRTSGGAGSYEQYF. Written as DNA, the CDR3 is TGTGCCAGCAGCCCTCGGACTAGCGGGGGGGCCGGATCCTACGAGCAGTACTTC.

The J gene is TRBJ2-5, the V gene TRBV5-1; 12 nucleotides match TRBD2. The CDR3 is 16 residues long. The germline V gene encodes CDR1 SGHRS and CDR2 YFSETQ. Unmatched junction bases numbered 6, after V lost 4 bases and J lost 2 bases. The CDR3 nucleotides are TGCGCCAGCAGCACTGGACTAGCGGGGATTCAAGAGACCCAGTACTTC. Its translation is CASSTGLAGIQETQYF. The full variable domain, in which reference TRBV5-1 and TRBJ2-5 provide the parts outside the CDR3, is KAGVTQTPRYLIKTRGQQVTLSCSPISGHRSVSWYQQTPGQGLQFLFEYFSETQRNKGNFPGRFSGRQFSNSRSEMNVSTLELGDSALYLCASSTGLAGIQETQYFGPGTRLLVL.

This chain joins TRBV27 and TRBJ1-5, with 11 bases that match TRBD1. The germline gives CDR1 MNHEY, CDR2 SMNVEV (reference sequence). This CDR3 is 14 amino acids long. The trim removed 8 bases at V and 4 bases at J, leaving 4 bases unmatched. The CDR3 DNA is TGTGCCAGCCGGACAGGGGGCGCGAATCAGCCCCAGCATTTT. Translation: CASRTGGANQPQHF.

The chain joins TRBV3-1 (or the pseudogene TRBV3-2) to TRBJ1-5; 10 nucleotides match TRBD1. V trimming: 8 bases; J trimming: 2 bases; junction bases outside the gene matches: 9. This CDR3 spans 16 amino acids. The V gene's germline CDR1 is LGHDT and CDR2 YNNKEL (reference sequence). Here the CDR3 reads CASVRGDRGGNQPQHF. Written as DNA, the CDR3 is TGTGCCAGCGTACGAGGGGACAGGGGTGGCAATCAGCCCCAGCATTTT.

This sequence joins TRBV7-2 and TRBJ1-3, with D possibly matching TRBD1 (5 bases). Between the trimmed V and J ends, which lost 7 bases and 4 bases, there was a span of 17 bases. Germline V CDR1 and CDR2: SGHTA, FQGNSA. The CDR3 is 15 amino acids. The CDR3 DNA is TGTGCCAGCACCTCTTACAGGTTAGGGGGAAACACCATATATTTT. Protein: CASTSYRLGGNTIYF.

CDR3 protein: CASSYAENQPQHF. The CDR3 bases are TGTGCCAGCAGTTACGCGGAAAATCAGCCCCAGCATTTT. The chain has TRBV6-2 or TRBV6-3 and TRBJ1-5; D remains unclear. V was clipped by 2 bases and J by 4 bases, with 6 bases between them. The germline V gene has CDR1 MNHEY and CDR2 SVGEGT. This CDR3 has 13 residues.

The gene calls are TRBV7-9 and TRBJ1-1; D remains ambiguous. The CDR3 length is 15 residues. Trimming left V 1 base short and J 1 base short, with 10 bases between. Looked up from germline, CDR1 is SEHNR and CDR2 is FQNEAQ (reference sequence). The CDR3 bases are TGTGCCAGCAGCTTAGGGGAGGGAGGGAACACTGAAGCTTTCTTT. The encoded protein is CASSLGEGGNTEAFF.

In its sample, this clone was seen a few times. The sample carries other DNA sequences with the same CDR3. The chain is built from TRBV4-2 and TRBJ1-1; D possibly corresponds to TRBD1 (6 bases). V was clipped by 0 bases and J by 5 bases, with 10 bases between them. This CDR3 has 14 amino acids. Germline V gene lookup returns CDR1 LGHNA and CDR2 YNFKEQ. In DNA form, the CDR3 reads TGTGCCAGCAGCCAAGATGGGGGCTGGACTGAAGCTTTCTTT. Protein: CASSQDGGWTEAFF.

The chain recombines TRBV6-5 with TRBJ1-2; the match to TRBD1 covers 9 bases. The CDR3 has 13 amino acids. Trimming removed 6 bases from V and 3 bases from J; junction bases left unmatched: 2. Per germline, CDR1 MNHEY and CDR2 SVGAGI. The DNA of the CDR3 is TGTGCCAGCAGGCGGACAGGGGACTATGGCTACACCTTC. This encodes CASRRTGDYGYTF.

This chain links TRBV6-2 or TRBV6-3 with TRBJ1-1; TRBD1 might be the D (5 bases). Trimming stripped 4 bases from V and 12 bases from J, with 12 bases between. Germline loops: CDR1 MNHEY, CDR2 SVGEGT. The CDR3 spans 11 residues. CDR3 sequence reads: CASSSYRKTFF. CDR3 DNA sequence: TGTGCCAGCAGTTCATACAGGAAGACTTTCTTT.

This clone was seen only a few times. The genes are TRBV29-1 and TRBJ2-7, with D tentatively TRBD2 (6 bases). The CDR3 spans 13 residues. Trimming cost V 1 base and J 9 bases, with 16 bases left between them. Germline V gene sequence: CDR1 SQVTM, CDR2 ANQGSEA. The CDR3 spells CSVEGTAGKRQYF. CDR3 coding DNA: TGCAGCGTTGAAGGGACCGCGGGGAAGCGGCAGTACTTC.

The V call is TRBV9, the J call TRBJ1-2; maybe TRBD1 (6 bases). The CDR3 covers 15 residues. The germline CDR1 and CDR2 sequences are SGDLS and YYNGEE. Trimming removed 1 base from V and 0 bases from J, with 10 bases in between. CDR3 residues: CASSVRGGANYGYTF. The CDR3 DNA follows: TGTGCCAGCAGCGTAAGGGGGGGAGCTAACTATGGCTACACCTTC.

The rearrangement links TRBV19 to TRBJ1-5; no clear D. Trimming pared 3 bases from V and 4 bases from J, leaving 4 bases between. This CDR3 comprises 12 residues. CDR1 LNHDA and CDR2 SQIVND come from the germline V gene (reference sequence). CDR3 amino acids: CASSIGNQPQHF. For the CDR3, the DNA is TGTGCCAGTAGTATCGGTAATCAGCCCCAGCATTTT.

The genes are TRBV6-5 and TRBJ1-5; 9 bases line up with TRBD1. Germline V gives CDR1 MNHEY, CDR2 SVGAGI. With V trimmed by 7 bases and J by 4 bases, 8 bases remained unmatched. The CDR3 sequence is 15 residues long. The CDR3 here is CASILQGAPNQPQHF. In nucleotides, the CDR3 is TGTGCCAGCATTCTACAGGGGGCTCCTAATCAGCCCCAGCATTTT.